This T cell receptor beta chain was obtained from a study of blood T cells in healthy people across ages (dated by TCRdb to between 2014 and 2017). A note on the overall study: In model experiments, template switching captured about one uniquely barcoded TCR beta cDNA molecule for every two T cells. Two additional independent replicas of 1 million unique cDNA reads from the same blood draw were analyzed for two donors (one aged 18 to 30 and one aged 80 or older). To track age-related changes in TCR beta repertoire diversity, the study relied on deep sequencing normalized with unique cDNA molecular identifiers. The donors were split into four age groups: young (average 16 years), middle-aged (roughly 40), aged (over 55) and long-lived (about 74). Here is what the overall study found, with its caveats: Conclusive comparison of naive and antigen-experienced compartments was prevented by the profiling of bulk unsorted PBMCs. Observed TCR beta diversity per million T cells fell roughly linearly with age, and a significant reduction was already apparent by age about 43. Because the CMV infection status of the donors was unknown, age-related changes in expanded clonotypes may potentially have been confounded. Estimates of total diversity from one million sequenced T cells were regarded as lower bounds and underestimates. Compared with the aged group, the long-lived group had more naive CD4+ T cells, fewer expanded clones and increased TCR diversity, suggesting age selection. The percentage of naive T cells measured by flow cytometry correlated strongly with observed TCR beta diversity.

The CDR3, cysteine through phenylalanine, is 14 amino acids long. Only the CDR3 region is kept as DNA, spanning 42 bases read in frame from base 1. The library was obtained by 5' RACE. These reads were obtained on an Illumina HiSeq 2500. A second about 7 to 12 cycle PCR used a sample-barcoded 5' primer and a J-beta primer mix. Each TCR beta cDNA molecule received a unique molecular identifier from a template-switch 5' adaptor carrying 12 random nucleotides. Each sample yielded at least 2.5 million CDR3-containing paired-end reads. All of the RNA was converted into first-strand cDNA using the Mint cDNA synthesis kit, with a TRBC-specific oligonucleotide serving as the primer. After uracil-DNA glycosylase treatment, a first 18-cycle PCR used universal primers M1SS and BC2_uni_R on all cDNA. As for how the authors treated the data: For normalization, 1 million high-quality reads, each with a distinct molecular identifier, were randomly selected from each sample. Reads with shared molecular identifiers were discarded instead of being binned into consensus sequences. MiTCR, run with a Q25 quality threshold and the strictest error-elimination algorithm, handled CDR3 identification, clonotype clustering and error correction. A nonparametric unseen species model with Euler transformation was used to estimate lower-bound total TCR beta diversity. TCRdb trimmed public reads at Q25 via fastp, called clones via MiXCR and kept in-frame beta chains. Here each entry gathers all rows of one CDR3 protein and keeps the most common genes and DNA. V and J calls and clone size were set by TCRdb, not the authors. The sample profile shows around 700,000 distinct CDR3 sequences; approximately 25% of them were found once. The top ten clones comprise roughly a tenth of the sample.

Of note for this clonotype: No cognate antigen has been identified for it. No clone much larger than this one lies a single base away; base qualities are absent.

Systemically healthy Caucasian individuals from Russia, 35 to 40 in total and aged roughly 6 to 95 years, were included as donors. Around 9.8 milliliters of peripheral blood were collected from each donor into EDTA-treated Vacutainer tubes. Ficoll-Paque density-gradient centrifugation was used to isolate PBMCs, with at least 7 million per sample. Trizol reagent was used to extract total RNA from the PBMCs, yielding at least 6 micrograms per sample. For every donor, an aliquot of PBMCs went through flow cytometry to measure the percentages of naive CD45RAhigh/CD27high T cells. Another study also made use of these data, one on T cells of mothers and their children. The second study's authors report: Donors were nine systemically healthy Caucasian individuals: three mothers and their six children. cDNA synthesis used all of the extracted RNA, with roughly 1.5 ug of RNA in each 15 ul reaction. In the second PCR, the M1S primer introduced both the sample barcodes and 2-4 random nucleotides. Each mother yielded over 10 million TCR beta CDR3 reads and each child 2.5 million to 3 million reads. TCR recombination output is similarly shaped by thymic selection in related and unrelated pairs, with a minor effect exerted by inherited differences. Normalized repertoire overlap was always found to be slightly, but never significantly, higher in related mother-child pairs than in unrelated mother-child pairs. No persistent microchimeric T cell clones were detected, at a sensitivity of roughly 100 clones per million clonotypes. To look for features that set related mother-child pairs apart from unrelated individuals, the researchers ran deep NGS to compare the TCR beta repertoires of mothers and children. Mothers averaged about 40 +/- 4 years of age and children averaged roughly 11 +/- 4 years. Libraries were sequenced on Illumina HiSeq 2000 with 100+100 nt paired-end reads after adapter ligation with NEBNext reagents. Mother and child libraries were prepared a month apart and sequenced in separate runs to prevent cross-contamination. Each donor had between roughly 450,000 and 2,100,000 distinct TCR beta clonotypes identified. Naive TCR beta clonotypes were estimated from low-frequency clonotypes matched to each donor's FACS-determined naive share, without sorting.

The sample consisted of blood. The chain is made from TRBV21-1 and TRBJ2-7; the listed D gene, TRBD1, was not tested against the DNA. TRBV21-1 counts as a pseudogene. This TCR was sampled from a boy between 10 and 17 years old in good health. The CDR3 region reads CASSKSPTPYEQYF. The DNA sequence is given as TGTGCCAGCAGCAAATCCCCCACTCCCTACGAGCAGTACTTC.